The T cell receptor (beta chain) described here comes from a study of blood T cell repertoires in COVID-19. Recovered Cohort 3 donors showed two negative PCRs, clearance, or symptom resolution. Produced via immunoSEQ multiplex PCR; TCRdb's table is partial and in-frame only. This table has a few hundred thousand clones, 70% to 90% appearing once. V shed 2 bases and J 3 bases; nucleotides not matched to a gene: 6. Germline CDR1 reads SNHLY; CDR2 reads FYNNEI. CDR3 size: 16 residues. The receptor was isolated from a woman younger than 45 who had recovered from COVID-19. The chain joins TRBV2 to TRBJ2-3; 9 positions agree with TRBD2. The sequencing input was PBMCs or T cells enriched from blood (not recorded which). The CDR3 loop reads CASSEPLAGRTDTQYF. The CDR3 region has the DNA TGTGCCAGCAGTGAACCCCTAGCGGGAAGGACAGATACGCAGTATTTT.